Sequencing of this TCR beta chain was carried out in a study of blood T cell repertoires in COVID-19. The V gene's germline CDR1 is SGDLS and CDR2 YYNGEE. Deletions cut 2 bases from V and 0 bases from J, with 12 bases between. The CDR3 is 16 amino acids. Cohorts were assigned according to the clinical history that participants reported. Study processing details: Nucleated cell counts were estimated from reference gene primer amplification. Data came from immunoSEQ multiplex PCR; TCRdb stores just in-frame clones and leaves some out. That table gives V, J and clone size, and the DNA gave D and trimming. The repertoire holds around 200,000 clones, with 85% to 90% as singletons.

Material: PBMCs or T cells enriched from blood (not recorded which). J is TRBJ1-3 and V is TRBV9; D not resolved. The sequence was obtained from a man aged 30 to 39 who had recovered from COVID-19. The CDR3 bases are TGTGCCAGCAGCGTTTCGAGGACTAACTCTGGAAACACCATATATTTT. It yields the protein CASSVSRTNSGNTIYF.